The source of this T cell receptor (beta chain) is a study of blood T cells in healthy people across ages (dated by TCRdb to the mid-2010s). At the level of the whole study: In model experiments, roughly one uniquely barcoded TCR beta cDNA molecule per two T cells was captured by template switching. Age-related changes in TCR beta repertoire diversity were measured in the study by deep sequencing normalized with unique cDNA molecular identifiers. Donors were grouped into four age groups: young (average 16 years), middle-aged (approximately 41), aged (around 60) and long-lived (roughly 80). To avoid experimental bias, donors of different ages were distributed randomly across sequencing lanes. Using the same blood draw, the study looked at two additional independent replicas of 1 million unique cDNA reads for two donors, one aged 18 to 30 and the other aged 80 or older. Study-wide conclusions, independent of this receptor: Estimates of total diversity from one million sequenced T cells were regarded as lower bounds and underestimates. Because profiling used bulk unsorted PBMCs, naive and antigen-experienced compartments could not be compared conclusively. Observed TCR beta diversity per million T cells fell roughly linearly with age, and a significant reduction was already apparent by age approximately 41. The CMV infection status of donors was not known, potentially confounding age-related changes in expanded clonotypes. Compared with the aged group, the long-lived group had more naive CD4+ T cells, fewer expanded clones and increased TCR diversity, suggesting age selection. A strong correlation was found between observed TCR beta diversity and the percentage of naive T cells measured by flow cytometry.

The donors were 40 or so Caucasian individuals from Russia, aged about 6 to 95 years, who were systemically healthy. Around 9.8 milliliters of peripheral blood were collected from each donor into EDTA-treated Vacutainer tubes. Ficoll-Paque density-gradient centrifugation was used to isolate PBMCs, with at least 6.5 million obtained per sample. Total RNA, at least 6 micrograms per sample, was extracted from PBMCs with Trizol reagent. The percentages of naive CD45RAhigh/CD27high T cells were determined by flow cytometry on a PBMC aliquot from every donor. Based on the germline V gene, the CDR1 and CDR2 sequences are SQVTM and ANQGSEA. V loses 5 bases at its end and J loses 2 bases; junction bases beyond the gene matches: 7. The CDR3 holds 16 amino acids from the cysteine to the phenylalanine. CDR3 DNA is the only sequence kept; it has 48 bases, read in frame from the first base. Library prep was done by 5' RACE. Instrument on record: Illumina HiSeq 2500. A second PCR of about 6 to 11 cycles was performed with a sample-barcoded 5' primer and a J-beta primer mix. A unique molecular identifier was introduced onto each TCR beta cDNA molecule by a template-switch 5' adaptor carrying 12 random nucleotides. Each sample yielded at least 2.5 million CDR3-containing paired-end reads. First-strand cDNA synthesis was performed from all RNA using the Mint cDNA synthesis kit, with priming by a TRBC-specific oligonucleotide. All cDNA was treated with uracil-DNA glycosylase and then went through a first 18-cycle PCR with the universal primers M1SS and BC2_uni_R. Concerning the study's data processing: Normalization of each sample was performed by random selection of 1 million high-quality reads, each carrying a distinct molecular identifier. Instead of being binned into consensus sequences, reads with shared molecular identifiers were discarded. MiTCR, with a Q25 quality threshold and the strictest error-elimination algorithm, was used for CDR3 identification, clonotype clustering and error correction. A nonparametric unseen species model with Euler transformation was used to estimate lower-bound total TCR beta diversity. TCRdb itself trimmed the public reads at Q25 with fastp, ran MiXCR and retained productive beta chains. Each entry is one CDR3 protein sequence, shown with its most common DNA and genes. These V and J calls rely on TCRdb rather than the paper's analysis. This sample holds hundreds of thousands of distinct CDR3 sequences; roughly half were observed only once. Of the sample, roughly 12% falls within the top ten clones.

As to this clonotype: Its antigen target is currently unknown. No per-base quality is available; no much larger clone lies one base away.

The chain was built from TRBV29-1 and TRBJ2-3, and 13 bases in between align with TRBD2. The clonotype was recovered from a woman of 80 years or more in good health. The material sequenced was blood. CDR3 sequence: CSVTGTSGAHTDTQYF. The nucleotide sequence reads as follows: TGCAGCGTTACCGGGACTAGCGGGGCCCACACAGATACGCAGTATTTT.